The clone carrying this TCR beta chain has a handful of counts. Its matching antigen is unknown. These data belong to a study of CD8 T cells in ankylosing spondylitis. Findings and caveats of the study: Characteristic of ankylosing spondylitis blood, it appeared, was a TCR beta motif comprising roughly eight highly homologous variants. Matched ankylosing spondylitis synovial fluid reportedly showed significant enrichment of disease-linked clones.

MiXCR, run by TCRdb on the 5' RACE reads, gives a single entry per CDR3 protein. The sample carries around 140,000 distinct CDR3 sequences, approximately 17% recorded once. The ends were cut back, 3 bases at V and 4 bases at J, with 11 bases in the middle. The CDR3 has 13 amino acids. CDR1 and CDR2 from the germline V gene are SGHRS and YFSETQ. This rearrangement joins TRBV5-1 to TRBJ2-7; D might be TRBD2 (6 bases). The clonotype comes from a male donor with ankylosing spondylitis. Sequencing was performed on blood, either unsorted or a sorted T cell fraction (not recorded which). The CDR3 nucleotides read TGCGCCAGCAGCTGGAGGGCCGGATACGAGCAGTACTTC. It encodes CASSWRAGYEQYF.